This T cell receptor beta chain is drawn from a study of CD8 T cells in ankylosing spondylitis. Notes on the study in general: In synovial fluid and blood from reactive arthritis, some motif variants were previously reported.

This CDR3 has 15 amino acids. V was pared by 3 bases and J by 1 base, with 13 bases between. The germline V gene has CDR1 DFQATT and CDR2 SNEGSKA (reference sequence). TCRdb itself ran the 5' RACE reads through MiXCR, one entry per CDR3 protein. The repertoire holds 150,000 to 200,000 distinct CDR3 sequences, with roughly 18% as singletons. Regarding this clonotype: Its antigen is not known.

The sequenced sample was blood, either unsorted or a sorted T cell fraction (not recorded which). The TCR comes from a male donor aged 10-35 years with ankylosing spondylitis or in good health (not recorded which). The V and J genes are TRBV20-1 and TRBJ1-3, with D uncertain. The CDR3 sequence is CSARPPDISGNTIYF. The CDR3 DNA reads TGCAGTGCTAGGCCACCCGACATTTCTGGAAACACCATATATTTT.